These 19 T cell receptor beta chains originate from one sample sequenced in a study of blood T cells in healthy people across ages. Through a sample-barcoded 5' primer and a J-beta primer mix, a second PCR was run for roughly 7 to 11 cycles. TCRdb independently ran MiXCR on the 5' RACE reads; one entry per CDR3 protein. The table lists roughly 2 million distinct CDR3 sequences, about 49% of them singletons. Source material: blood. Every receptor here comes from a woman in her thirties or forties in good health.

The CDR3 protein is CASSFDSRNTEAFF. CDR3 sequence (DNA): TGTGCCAGCAGTTTCGACAGCCGGAACACTGAAGCTTTCTTT. The chain uses TRBV6-5 and TRBJ1-1; D possibly corresponds to TRBD1 (5 bases). Trimming took off 4 bases at V and 1 base at J, with 10 bases between the two ends. The V gene's germline CDR1 is MNHEY and CDR2 SVGAGI. The CDR3 is 14 residues long.

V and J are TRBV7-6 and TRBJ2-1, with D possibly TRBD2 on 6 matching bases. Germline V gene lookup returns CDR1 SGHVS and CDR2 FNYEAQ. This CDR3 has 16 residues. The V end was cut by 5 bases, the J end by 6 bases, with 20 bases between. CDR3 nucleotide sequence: TGTGCCAGCAGCCCGGCCTTACGGGGGTCGGTCAATGAGCAGTTCTTC. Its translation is CASSPALRGSVNEQFF.

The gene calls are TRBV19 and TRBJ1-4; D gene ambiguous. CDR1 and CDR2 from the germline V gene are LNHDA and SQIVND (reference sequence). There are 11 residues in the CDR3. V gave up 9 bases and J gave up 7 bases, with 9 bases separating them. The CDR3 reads CARASGEKLFF. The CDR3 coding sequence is TGTGCCAGGGCATCGGGTGAAAAACTGTTTTTT.

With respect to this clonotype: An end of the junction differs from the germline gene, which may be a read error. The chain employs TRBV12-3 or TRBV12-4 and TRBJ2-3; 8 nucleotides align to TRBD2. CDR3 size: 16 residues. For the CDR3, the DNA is TGTGCCGGCAGTTTCCGGGGGGGGGCTAGCACAGATACGCAGTATTTT. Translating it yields CAGSFRGGASTDTQYF.

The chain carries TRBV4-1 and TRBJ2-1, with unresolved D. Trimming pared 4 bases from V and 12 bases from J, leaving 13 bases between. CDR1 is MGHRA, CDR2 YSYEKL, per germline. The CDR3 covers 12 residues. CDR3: CASSPYGDGQFF. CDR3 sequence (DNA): TGCGCCAGCAGCCCGTACGGTGATGGGCAGTTCTTC.

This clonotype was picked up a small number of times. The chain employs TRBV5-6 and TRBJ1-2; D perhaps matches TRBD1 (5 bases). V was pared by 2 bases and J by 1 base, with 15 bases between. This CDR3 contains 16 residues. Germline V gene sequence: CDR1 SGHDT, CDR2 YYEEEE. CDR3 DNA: TGTGCCAGCAGCTTAGGACATCGATCCGATAACTATGGCTACACCTTC. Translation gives CASSLGHRSDNYGYTF.

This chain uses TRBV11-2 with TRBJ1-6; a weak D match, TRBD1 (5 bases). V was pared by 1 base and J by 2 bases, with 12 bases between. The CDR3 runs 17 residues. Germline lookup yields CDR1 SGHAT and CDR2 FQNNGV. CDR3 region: CASSLGERGTYNSPLHF. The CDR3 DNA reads TGTGCCAGCAGCTTAGGGGAAAGGGGCACCTATAATTCACCCCTCCACTTT.

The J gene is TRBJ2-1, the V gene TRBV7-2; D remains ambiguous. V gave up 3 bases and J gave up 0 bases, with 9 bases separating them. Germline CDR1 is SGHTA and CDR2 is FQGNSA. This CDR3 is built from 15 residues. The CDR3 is CASSFWESSYNEQFF. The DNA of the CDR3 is TGTGCCAGCAGCTTTTGGGAAAGCTCCTACAATGAGCAGTTCTTC.

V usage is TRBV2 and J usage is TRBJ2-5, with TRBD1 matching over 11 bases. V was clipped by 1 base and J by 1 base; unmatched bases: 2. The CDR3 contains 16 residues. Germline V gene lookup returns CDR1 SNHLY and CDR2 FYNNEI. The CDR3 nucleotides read TGTGCCAGCAGTGAAGGGACAGGGGGCTTCCAAGAGACCCAGTACTTC. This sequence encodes CASSEGTGGFQETQYF.

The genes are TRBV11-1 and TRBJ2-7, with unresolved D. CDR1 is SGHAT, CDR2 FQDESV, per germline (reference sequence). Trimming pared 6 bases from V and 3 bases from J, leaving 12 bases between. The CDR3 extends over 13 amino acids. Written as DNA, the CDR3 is TGTGCCAGCAGTCCCTTAACAGACTACGAGCAGTACTTC. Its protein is CASSPLTDYEQYF.

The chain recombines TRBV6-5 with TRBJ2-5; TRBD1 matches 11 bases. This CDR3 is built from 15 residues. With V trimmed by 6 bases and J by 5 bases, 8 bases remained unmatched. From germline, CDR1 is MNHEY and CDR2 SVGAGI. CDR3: CASRPDRGHRETQYF. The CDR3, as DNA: TGTGCCAGCAGGCCGGACAGGGGGCATCGGGAGACCCAGTACTTC.

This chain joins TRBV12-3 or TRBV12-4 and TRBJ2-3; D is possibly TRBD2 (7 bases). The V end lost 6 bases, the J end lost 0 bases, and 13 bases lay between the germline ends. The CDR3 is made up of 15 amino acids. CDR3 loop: CASRRGGISTDTQYF. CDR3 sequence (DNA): TGTGCCAGCAGGCGCGGGGGCATTAGCACAGATACGCAGTATTTT.

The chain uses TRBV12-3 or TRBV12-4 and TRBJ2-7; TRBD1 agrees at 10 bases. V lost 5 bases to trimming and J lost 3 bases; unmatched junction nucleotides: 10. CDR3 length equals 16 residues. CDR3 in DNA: TGTGCCAGCAGTACCCGGCTCGGGACAGGGGACTACGAGCAGTACTTC. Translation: CASSTRLGTGDYEQYF.

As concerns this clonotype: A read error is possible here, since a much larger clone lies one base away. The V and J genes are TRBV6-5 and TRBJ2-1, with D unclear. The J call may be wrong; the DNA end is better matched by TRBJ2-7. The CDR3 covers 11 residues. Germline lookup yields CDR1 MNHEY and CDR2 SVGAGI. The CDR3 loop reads CASSENNEQYF. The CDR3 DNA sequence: TGTGCCAGCAGTGAAAACAATGAGCAGTACTTC.

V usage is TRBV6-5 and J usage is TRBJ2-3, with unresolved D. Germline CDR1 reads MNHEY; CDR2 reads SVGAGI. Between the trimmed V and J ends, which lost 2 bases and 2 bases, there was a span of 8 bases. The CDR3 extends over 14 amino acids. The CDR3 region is CASSYVASTDTQYF. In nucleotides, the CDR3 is TGTGCCAGCAGTTACGTGGCTTCCACAGATACGCAGTATTTT.

The CDR3 loop reads CASSYSGSLRREQYF. The CDR3 DNA sequence: TGTGCCAGCAGTTACTCGGGGAGCCTCCGTAGGGAGCAGTACTTC. The chain employs TRBV6-2 or TRBV6-3 and TRBJ2-4; TRBD2 might be the D (5 bases). The CDR3 loop spans 15 amino acids. The V gene's germline CDR1 is MNHEY and CDR2 SVGEGT. Trimming removed 0 bases at V and 13 bases at J, with 19 bases between.

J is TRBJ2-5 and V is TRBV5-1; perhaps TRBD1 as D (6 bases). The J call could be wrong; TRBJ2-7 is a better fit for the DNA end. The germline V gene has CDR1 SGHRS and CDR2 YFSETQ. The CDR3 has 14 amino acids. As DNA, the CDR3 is TGCGCCAGCAGCTTGGATAGGGACATGTACGAGCAGTACTTC. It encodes CASSLDRDMYEQYF.

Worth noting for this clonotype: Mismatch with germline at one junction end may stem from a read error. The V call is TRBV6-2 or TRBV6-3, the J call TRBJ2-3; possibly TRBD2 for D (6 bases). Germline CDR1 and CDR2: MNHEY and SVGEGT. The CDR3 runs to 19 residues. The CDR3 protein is CASSYSMVGLAGPTDTQYF. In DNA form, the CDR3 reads TGTGCCAGCAGCTACTCGATGGTGGGACTGGCGGGGCCGACAGATACGCAGTATTTT.

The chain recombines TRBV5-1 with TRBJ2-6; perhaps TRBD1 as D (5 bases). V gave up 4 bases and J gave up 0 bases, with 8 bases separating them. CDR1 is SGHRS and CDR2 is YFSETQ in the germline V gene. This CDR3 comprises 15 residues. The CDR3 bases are TGCGCCAGCAGCCAGACAGTCTCTGGGGCCAACGTCCTGACTTTC. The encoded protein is CASSQTVSGANVLTF. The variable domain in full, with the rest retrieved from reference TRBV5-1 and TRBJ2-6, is KAGVTQTPRYLIKTRGQQVTLSCSPISGHRSVSWYQQTPGQGLQFLFEYFSETQRNKGNFPGRFSGRQFSNSRSEMNVSTLELGDSALYLCASSQTVSGANVLTFGAGSRLTVL.